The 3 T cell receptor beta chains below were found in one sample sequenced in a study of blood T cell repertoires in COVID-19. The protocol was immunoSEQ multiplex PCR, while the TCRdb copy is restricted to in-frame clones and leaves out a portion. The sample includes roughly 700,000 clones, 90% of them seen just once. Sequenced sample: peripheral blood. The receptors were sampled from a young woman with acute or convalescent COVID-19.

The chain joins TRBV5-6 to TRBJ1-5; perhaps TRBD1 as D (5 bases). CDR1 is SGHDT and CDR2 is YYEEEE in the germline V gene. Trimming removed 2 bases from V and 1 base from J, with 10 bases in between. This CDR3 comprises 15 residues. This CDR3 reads CASSLRGGSNQPQHF. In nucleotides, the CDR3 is TGTGCCAGCAGCTTAAGGGGCGGCAGCAATCAGCCCCAGCATTTT.

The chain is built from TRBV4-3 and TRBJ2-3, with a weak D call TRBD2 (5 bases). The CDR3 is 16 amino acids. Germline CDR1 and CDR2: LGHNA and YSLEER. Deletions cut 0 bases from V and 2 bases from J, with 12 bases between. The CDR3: CASSQDWSGYTDTQYF. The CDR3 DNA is TGCGCCAGCAGCCAAGATTGGAGCGGCTACACAGATACGCAGTATTTT.

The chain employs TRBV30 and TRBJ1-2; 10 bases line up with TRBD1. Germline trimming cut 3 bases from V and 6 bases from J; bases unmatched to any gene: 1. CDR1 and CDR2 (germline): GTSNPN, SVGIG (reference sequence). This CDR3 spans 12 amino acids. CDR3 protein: CAWRGTGDGYTF. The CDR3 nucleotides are TGTGCCTGGAGGGGGACAGGGGATGGCTACACCTTC.